This T cell receptor beta chain is from a study of T cells in Graves' hyperthyroidism and ophthalmopathy. Exclusion of patients followed from uncontrolled infection, other autoimmune disease, pregnancy or lactation. Germline CDR1 is WSHSY and CDR2 is SAAADI. This CDR3 has 15 residues. Trimming took off 2 bases at V and 1 base at J, with 11 bases between the two ends. What was amplified from RNA transcripts were TCR beta CDR3 regions. First-round RT-PCR of the TCR CDR3 relied on the HTBI primer set. In TCRdb, the multiplex PCR reads were re-called with MiXCR into one record per CDR3 protein. The data hold hundreds of thousands of distinct CDR3 sequences, with about 17% observed a single time.

This receptor was obtained from a woman aged 50 to 60 with Graves' hyperthyroidism that later progressed to Graves' ophthalmopathy. The sequencing sample was made of blood. This chain uses TRBV10-2 with TRBJ2-5; D possibly corresponds to TRBD2 (6 bases). The CDR3 loop is CASSEGGELQETQYF. In nucleotides, the CDR3 is TGCGCCAGCAGTGAGGGCGGGGAGCTCCAAGAGACCCAGTACTTC.